The 7 T cell receptor beta chains in this list originate from one sample, sequenced in a study of blood T cell repertoires in COVID-19. Data came from immunoSEQ multiplex PCR; TCRdb stores just in-frame clones and leaves some out. The sample consists of about 350,000 clones, roughly 84% of them appearing once. The sequencing input was PBMCs or T cells enriched from blood (not recorded which). These TCRs come from a woman aged 25 to 39 who had recovered from COVID-19.

This chain uses TRBV30 with TRBJ2-1, with 8 positions matching TRBD1. This CDR3 spans 15 amino acids. Germline V gives CDR1 GTSNPN, CDR2 SVGIG (reference sequence). Trimming removed 3 bases from V and 2 bases from J; junction bases left unmatched: 6. CDR3 in amino acids: CAWSPTGGPYNEQFF. CDR3 in DNA: TGTGCCTGGAGCCCTACAGGGGGTCCCTACAATGAGCAGTTCTTC. The whole variable domain, filled in from reference TRBV30 and TRBJ2-1, reads SQTIHQWPATLVQPVGSPLSLECTVEGTSNPNLYWYRQAAGRGLQLLFYSVGIGQISSEVPQNLSASRPQDRQFILSSKKLLLSDSGFYLCAWSPTGGPYNEQFFGPGTRLTVL.

V usage is TRBV5-5 and J usage is TRBJ1-1; 8 bases line up with TRBD1. V lost 5 bases to trimming and J lost 1 base; unmatched junction nucleotides: 7. CDR1 is SGHKS, CDR2 YYEKEE, per germline (reference sequence). CDR3 length equals 15 residues. The CDR3 sequence is CASSSFGTGNTEAFF. DNA of the CDR3: TGTGCCAGCAGTTCCTTCGGGACAGGGAACACTGAAGCTTTCTTT. Full variable domain (missing parts from reference TRBV5-5 and TRBJ1-1): DAGVTQSPTHLIKTRGQQVTLRCSPISGHKSVSWYQQVLGQGPQFIFQYYEKEERGRGNFPDRFSARQFPNYSSELNVNALLLGDSALYLCASSSFGTGNTEAFFGQGTRLTVV.

This clone turned up a few times. This chain connects TRBV18 to TRBJ1-4; no clear D. The germline gives CDR1 KGHSH, CDR2 LQKENI. This CDR3 is built from 14 residues. V was shortened by 3 bases and J by 0 bases, with 5 bases between the two germline ends. The DNA for the CDR3 is TGTGCCAGCTCACCCCTCCCAACTAATGAAAAACTGTTTTTT. Translating gives CASSPLPTNEKLFF.

The V call is TRBV18, the J call TRBJ1-6; 7 bases are a match to TRBD1. Germline assignment: CDR1 KGHSH and CDR2 LQKENI. With 5 bases clipped from V and 7 bases from J, the junction kept 2 bases outside the gene matches. This CDR3 spans 13 amino acids. CDR3 nucleotide sequence: TGTGCCAGCTCAGGGGACAGAAATTCACCCCTCCACTTT. Translated: CASSGDRNSPLHF.

This chain joins TRBV11-2 and TRBJ2-7; 11 nucleotides line up with TRBD2. Germline loops: CDR1 SGHAT, CDR2 FQNNGV. CDR3 length: 14 amino acids. V shed 5 bases and J 3 bases; nucleotides not matched to a gene: 3. The CDR3 sequence is CASSLSGGDYEQYF. As DNA, the CDR3 is TGTGCCAGCAGCCTTAGCGGGGGGGACTACGAGCAGTACTTC.

The CDR3 nucleotides are TGTGCCAGCAGTCCAAACCATGACAGACACTATGGCGGCTACACCTTC. It yields the protein CASSPNHDRHYGGYTF. The chain recombines TRBV27 with TRBJ1-2; D is possibly TRBD1 (5 bases). The CDR3 sequence is 16 residues long. V gave up 5 bases and J gave up 8 bases, with 24 bases separating them. Per germline, CDR1 MNHEY and CDR2 SMNVEV (reference sequence).

This chain links TRBV2 with TRBJ2-3, with TRBD1 matching 8 bases. Losses at the gene ends were 3 bases for V and 5 bases for J; bases not matched to a gene: 10. Per germline, CDR1 SNHLY and CDR2 FYNNEI. The CDR3 has 16 residues. CDR3 bases: TGTGCCAGCAGTGACATTACAGGGGGGCTCGGAGATACGCAGTATTTT. Translating gives CASSDITGGLGDTQYF.